Listed here are 22 T cell receptor beta chains from one sample, sequenced in a study of blood T cell repertoires in COVID-19. Assay: immunoSEQ multiplex PCR; the TCRdb copy retains only in-frame clones and omits some. In the table there are some 210,000 clones, around nine tenths of which are singletons. Sequencing used peripheral blood. Receptors were obtained from a woman aged 40 to 50 with acute or convalescent COVID-19.

This clone was found once. The chain links TRBV28 to TRBJ2-7, with D perhaps matching TRBD1 (5 bases). Per the germline V gene, CDR1 is MDHEN and CDR2 is SYDVKM. CDR3 length equals 13 residues. Trimming stripped 4 bases from V and 2 bases from J, with 9 bases between. In DNA, the CDR3 is TGTGCCAGCAGTTCACAGGTTACCTACGAGCAGTACGTC. This gives the protein CASSSQVTYEQYV.

V is TRBV25-1 and J is TRBJ1-1; D remains unclear. V was shortened by 0 bases and J by 6 bases, with 17 bases between the two germline ends. Germline V gene data show CDR1 as MGHDK and CDR2 as SYGVNS. The CDR3 loop spans 16 amino acids. CDR3 region: CASSEYFSRVGAEAFF. DNA of the CDR3: TGTGCCAGCAGTGAATATTTCTCCCGGGTCGGGGCTGAAGCTTTCTTT.

The CDR3 sequence: CAWSDPQGQAETQYF. DNA for the CDR3: TGTGCCTGGAGTGACCCACAGGGTCAAGCGGAGACCCAGTACTTC. The rearrangement uses TRBV30 and TRBJ2-5, with D maybe TRBD1 (6 bases). This CDR3 has 15 residues. The ends were cut back, 1 base at V and 5 bases at J, with 17 bases in the middle. Germline CDR1 reads GTSNPN; CDR2 reads SVGIG (reference sequence).

The chain is built from TRBV27 and TRBJ2-1; 8 bases match TRBD1. This CDR3 spans 15 amino acids. Germline CDR1 and CDR2: MNHEY and SMNVEV (reference sequence). Trimming took 5 bases from V and 5 from J; bases not matched to a gene: 8. The CDR3 loop reads CASSLDRGSHNEQFF. As DNA, the CDR3 is TGTGCCAGCAGTCTCGACAGGGGTTCTCACAATGAGCAGTTCTTC.

The rearrangement uses TRBV9 and TRBJ1-3; 11 nucleotides line up with TRBD1. V dropped 4 bases and J dropped 2; count of bases not matched to a gene: 14. Germline lookup yields CDR1 SGDLS and CDR2 YYNGEE. This CDR3 is built from 19 residues. CDR3 nucleotides: TGTGCCAGCAGCTCCGACCCGGGACAGGGGGTTTTGCCTGGAAACACCATATATTTT. This encodes CASSSDPGQGVLPGNTIYF.

The rearrangement uses TRBV6-1 and TRBJ1-5; the D gene is possibly TRBD1 (6 bases). V lost 2 bases and J 0 bases, leaving 11 bases between the germline ends. Germline CDR1 is MNHNS and CDR2 is SASEGT. The CDR3 has 16 residues. The CDR3 loop reads CASSEWDTYSNQPQHF. As DNA, the CDR3 is TGTGCCAGCAGTGAATGGGACACCTATAGCAATCAGCCCCAGCATTTT.

This clone turned up a few times. The CDR3 reads CASSLTGNYGYTF. CDR3 bases: TGTGCCAGCAGTTTAACAGGGAACTATGGCTACACCTTC. The chain joins TRBV28 to TRBJ1-2, with a possible D match to TRBD1 (6 bases). Germline CDR1 reads MDHEN; CDR2 reads SYDVKM. The CDR3 loop spans 13 amino acids. V was shortened by 2 bases and J by 2 bases, with 6 bases between the two germline ends.

The gene calls are TRBV19 and TRBJ2-3; 9 positions match TRBD1. Trimming removed 6 bases from V and 4 bases from J; junction bases left unmatched: 8. In germline, CDR1 is LNHDA, CDR2 SQIVND (reference sequence). The CDR3 totals 15 residues. The CDR3 DNA reads TGTGCCAGTAGATACGGGACAGGGACCGCAGATACGCAGTATTTT. This codes for CASRYGTGTADTQYF.

Turning to this clone: Other nucleotide sequences from this sample produce the same CDR3. The genes are TRBV13 and TRBJ1-1, with TRBD1 identical over 9 bases. With V trimmed by 5 bases and J by 0 bases, 7 bases remained unmatched. The CDR3 runs to 16 residues. CDR1 is PRHDT, CDR2 FYEKMQ, per germline (reference sequence). The CDR3 DNA is TGTGCCAGCAGCCTGAGACAGGGGGGCATGAACACTGAAGCTTTCTTT. Its translation is CASSLRQGGMNTEAFF.

V gene TRBV30 combines with J gene TRBJ1-4, with D maybe TRBD1 (6 bases). Per germline, CDR1 GTSNPN and CDR2 SVGIG (reference sequence). The V and J ends lost 1 base and 5 bases respectively, with 17 bases between them. The CDR3 loop spans 16 amino acids. CDR3 sequence reads: CAWSGRGHYVNEKLFF. CDR3 sequence (DNA): TGTGCCTGGAGTGGCAGGGGACATTATGTGAATGAAAAACTGTTTTTT.

The chain couples TRBV7-2 to TRBJ2-6, with D possibly being TRBD1 (6 bases). V lost 5 bases to trimming and J lost 0 bases, with 14 bases between them. The germline V gene encodes CDR1 SGHTA and CDR2 FQGNSA. This CDR3 contains 17 residues. CDR3 amino acids: CASSPRTVSSGANVLTF. The DNA for the CDR3 is TGTGCCAGCAGCCCTAGGACAGTTAGCTCTGGGGCCAACGTCCTGACTTTC.

The chain is built from TRBV9 and TRBJ2-6, with D maybe TRBD2 (5 bases). Germline values: CDR1 SGDLS, CDR2 YYNGEE. The CDR3 is made up of 19 amino acids. Trimming removed 4 bases from V and 0 bases from J, with 20 bases in between. CDR3 residues: CASSPGEGRFYSGANVLTF. The CDR3 bases are TGTGCCAGCAGCCCCGGAGAGGGCAGGTTTTACTCTGGGGCCAACGTCCTGACTTTC. Complete variable domain (other parts from reference TRBV9 and TRBJ2-6): DSGVTQTPKHLITATGQRVTLRCSPRSGDLSVYWYQQSLDQGLQFLIQYYNGEERAKGNILERFSAQQFPDLHSELNLSSLELGDSALYFCASSPGEGRFYSGANVLTFGAGSRLTVL.

The CDR3 loop is CATSDSSSGVKETQYF. The CDR3, as DNA: TGTGCCACCAGTGATTCGTCTAGCGGGGTAAAAGAGACCCAGTACTTC. The rearrangement uses TRBV24-1 and TRBJ2-5; TRBD2 matches at 9 bases. V gave up 2 bases and J gave up 3 bases; unmatched junction bases: 6. CDR3 length equals 16 residues. The germline CDR1 and CDR2 sequences are KGHDR and SFDVKD.

This sequence joins TRBV14 and TRBJ1-2; D is unclear. Germline assignment: CDR1 SGHDN and CDR2 FVKESK. The CDR3 is 14 amino acids. Trimming left V 1 base short and J 2 bases short, with 8 bases between. The DNA of the CDR3 is TGTGCCAGCAGCCAAGGCCGAGGGAACTATGGCTACACCTTC. Its translation: CASSQGRGNYGYTF.

The chain recombines TRBV4-1 with TRBJ1-2; 8 positions agree with TRBD1. Germline-derived CDR1 and CDR2 are MGHRA and YSYEKL. The V gene end was trimmed by 5 bases and the J gene end by 0 bases; junction bases not matched to a gene: 11. The CDR3 is made up of 17 amino acids. The CDR3 here is CASSSLPGQATNYGYTF. CDR3 nucleotide sequence: TGCGCCAGCAGCTCACTTCCGGGACAGGCTACTAACTATGGCTACACCTTC.

The chain links TRBV28 to TRBJ1-1; TRBD1 matches 9 bases. V shed 4 bases and J 10 bases; nucleotides not matched to a gene: 7. Germline V gives CDR1 MDHEN, CDR2 SYDVKM. This CDR3 has 13 residues. DNA of the CDR3: TGTGCCAGCAGTTCGGGACAGGGCCTCTTAGCTTTCTTT. Its translation: CASSSGQGLLAFF.

The chain couples TRBV9 to TRBJ1-5; 7 bases align to TRBD1. V gave up 2 bases and J gave up 2 bases; unmatched junction bases: 10. The germline CDR1 and CDR2 sequences are SGDLS and YYNGEE. The CDR3 is 17 residues long. CDR3 coding DNA: TGTGCCAGCAGCGTCGGACAGGTTCCGAGCGGCAATCAGCCCCAGCATTTT. Amino acids: CASSVGQVPSGNQPQHF. The full variable domain, its missing parts supplied by reference TRBV9 and TRBJ1-5, is DSGVTQTPKHLITATGQRVTLRCSPRSGDLSVYWYQQSLDQGLQFLIQYYNGEERAKGNILERFSAQQFPDLHSELNLSSLELGDSALYFCASSVGQVPSGNQPQHFGDGTRLSIL.

The genes are TRBV19 and TRBJ1-2; 10 bases line up with TRBD1. The CDR3 spans 18 residues. CDR1 LNHDA and CDR2 SQIVND come from the germline V gene (reference sequence). V was pared by 4 bases and J by 2 bases, with 13 bases of the junction left unmatched. CDR3: CASSTWTGGIGRNYGYTF. CDR3 coding DNA: TGTGCCAGTAGTACCTGGACAGGGGGAATAGGAAGGAACTATGGCTACACCTTC.

This sequence joins TRBV4-1 and TRBJ1-4; TRBD1 aligns across 10 bases. Germline trimming cut 1 base from V and 0 bases from J; bases unmatched to any gene: 2. CDR3 length: 17 amino acids. Germline CDR1 reads MGHRA; CDR2 reads YSYEKL. The CDR3 DNA reads as TGCGCCAGCAGCCAAGGACAGGGGGCGGCAACTAATGAAAAACTGTTTTTT. Translating gives CASSQGQGAATNEKLFF.

This chain uses TRBV12-5 with TRBJ2-2; TRBD1 matches at 8 bases. CDR3 length: 18 amino acids. Trimming cost V 1 base and J 6 bases; bases outside gene matches: 13. Germline lookup yields CDR1 LGHNT and CDR2 FRNRAP. In DNA, the CDR3 is TGTGCTAGTGGTTTGGCCCTACTGGACCAACAGGGGGCCGGGGAGCTGTTTTTT. Protein product: CASGLALLDQQGAGELFF.

The chain is built from TRBV7-9 and TRBJ1-4, with 8 bases identical to TRBD1. In germline, CDR1 is SEHNR, CDR2 FQNEAQ (reference sequence). The CDR3 has 15 amino acids. Trimming took 2 bases from V and 4 from J; bases not matched to a gene: 3. Written as DNA, the CDR3 is TGTGCCAGCAGCTTATTTACAGGGGGTAATGAAAAACTGTTTTTT. It yields the protein CASSLFTGGNEKLFF.

This chain uses TRBV27 with TRBJ1-4; weak D call: TRBD1 (5 bases). The germline V gene encodes CDR1 MNHEY and CDR2 SMNVEV (reference sequence). V was trimmed by 5 bases and J by 8 bases, leaving 15 bases between them. CDR3 length equals 14 residues. The CDR3 DNA reads TGTGCCAGCAGTCTCCAGGGCCCGCTGGAAAAACTGTTTTTT. The encoded protein is CASSLQGPLEKLFF. Variable domain in full (rest from reference TRBV27 and TRBJ1-4): EAQVTQNPRYLITVTGKKLTVTCSQNMNHEYMSWYRQDPGLGLRQIYYSMNVEVTDKGDVPEGYKVSRKEKRNFPLILESPSPNQTSLYFCASSLQGPLEKLFFGSGTQLSVL.